One sample yielded the 13 T cell receptor beta chains listed below, sequenced in a study of cytomegalovirus exposure and HLA in healthy donors (dated by TCRdb to the late 2010s). Libraries were built with the immunoSEQ multiplex PCR assay. For the multiplex PCR, a mixture combining 60 forward primers for TCR Vbeta segments and 13 reverse primers for TCR Jbeta segments was used. What TCRdb holds here is the immuneACCESS table cut down to in-frame rearrangements. Part of the clones is not present; checked against another copy, under half of the missing clones reflect an unresolved V gene, and the others are unexplained. The sample table contains about 160,000 clones; only one count was recorded for 75% of them. Clones ranked in the top ten supply around 3% of the sample. Sequencing was carried out using PBMCs. The receptors originated from a woman between 50 and 59 years old in good health and CMV-seropositive.

On this clone itself: One end of the junction is discordant with germline, which a read error may explain. Within the sample, other DNA sequences also encode this same CDR3. The V call is TRBV2, the J call TRBJ1-3, with D possibly being TRBD1 (6 bases). Germline V gives CDR1 SNHLY, CDR2 FYNNEI. This CDR3 contains 15 residues. DNA for the CDR3: TGTGCTAGCAGTGAATGGGACAACTCTGGAAACACCATATATTTT. Translating gives CASSEWDNSGNTIYF.

The CDR3, as DNA: TGTGCCAGCAGCTTAGGCCAATCTAGAGGCACTGAAGCTTTCTTT. This translates into CASSLGQSRGTEAFF. The chain employs TRBV11-2 and TRBJ1-1, with D hard to call. Trimming cost V 1 base and J 4 bases, with 13 bases left between them. CDR1 is SGHAT, CDR2 FQNNGV, per germline. The CDR3 runs 15 residues. Filled out from reference TRBV11-2 and TRBJ1-1, the complete variable domain reads EAGVAQSPRYKIIEKRQSVAFWCNPISGHATLYWYQQILGQGPKLLIQFQNNGVVDDSQLPKDRFSAERLKGVDSTLKIQPAKLEDSAVYLCASSLGQSRGTEAFFGQGTRLTVV.

In this sample, this clone turned up once. The chain employs TRBV6-1 and TRBJ2-5; TRBD2 matches 16 bases. The V gene end was trimmed by 8 bases and the J gene end by 6 bases; junction bases not matched to a gene: 6. Germline assignment: CDR1 MNHNS and CDR2 SASEGT. The CDR3 is made up of 15 amino acids. The CDR3 sequence is CASGGTSGGAQTQYF. The CDR3 bases are TGTGCCAGCGGGGGGACTAGCGGGGGGGCCCAGACCCAGTACTTC.

The CDR3 spells CASSQAESYEQYF. The DNA for the CDR3 is TGTGCCAGCAGCCAAGCGGAGTCATACGAGCAGTACTTC. The J gene is TRBJ2-7, the V gene TRBV4-2, with D uncertain. This CDR3 contains 13 residues. The germline V and J ends were trimmed by 1 base and 4 bases, with 8 bases remaining between them. Germline V gene sequence: CDR1 LGHNA, CDR2 YNFKEQ.

This chain joins TRBV2 and TRBJ2-5; 7 positions match TRBD1. The CDR3 loop spans 12 amino acids. Looked up from germline, CDR1 is SNHLY and CDR2 is FYNNEI. Trimming took 6 bases from V and 5 from J; bases not matched to a gene: 3. CDR3 nucleotide sequence: TGTGCCAGCAGATCGACAGGGGAGACCCAGTACTTC. Protein: CASRSTGETQYF.

J is TRBJ2-7 and V is TRBV2, with 8 bases identical to TRBD1. The CDR3 totals 14 residues. After removal of 6 bases from V and 4 bases from J, the junction contained 8 bases not matched to a gene. The germline gives CDR1 SNHLY, CDR2 FYNNEI. CDR3 in DNA: TGTGCCAGCAGCCTCACTCAGGGGGCTTACGAGCAGTACTTC. The encoded protein is CASSLTQGAYEQYF.

The gene calls are TRBV7-2 and TRBJ2-7, with D tentatively TRBD1 (6 bases). In germline, CDR1 is SGHTA, CDR2 FQGNSA. Trimming left V 0 bases short and J 3 bases short, with 6 bases between. The CDR3 spans 13 residues. The CDR3 DNA follows: TGTGCCAGCAGCTTAGCACAGGGCTACGAGCAGTACTTC. This gives the protein CASSLAQGYEQYF.

This rearrangement joins TRBV6-1 to TRBJ2-5; TRBD2 agrees at 7 bases. Germline V gene lookup returns CDR1 MNHNS and CDR2 SASEGT. V dropped 6 bases and J dropped 7; count of bases not matched to a gene: 8. The CDR3 spans 13 residues. The CDR3 DNA is TGTGCCAGCAGAGTACCTAGCGGCGGGACCCAGTACTTC. It translates to CASRVPSGGTQYF.

This clone has just a few counts. This sample also contains other DNA sequences that code for the same CDR3. The gene calls are TRBV5-1 and TRBJ2-2, with TRBD2 matching over 15 bases. J lost 2 bases, V lost 0 bases, and 5 bases had no gene match. Germline V gives CDR1 SGHRS, CDR2 YFSETQ. CDR3 length equals 19 residues. The CDR3 loop is CASSLATGLAGGNTGELFF. In nucleotides, the CDR3 is TGCGCCAGCAGCTTGGCCACGGGACTAGCGGGGGGTAACACCGGGGAGCTGTTTTTT. Full variable domain (rest looked up from reference TRBV5-1 and TRBJ2-2): KAGVTQTPRYLIKTRGQQVTLSCSPISGHRSVSWYQQTPGQGLQFLFEYFSETQRNKGNFPGRFSGRQFSNSRSEMNVSTLELGDSALYLCASSLATGLAGGNTGELFFGEGSRLTVL.

The chain carries TRBV5-1 and TRBJ2-7; TRBD1 matches 9 bases. Unmatched junction bases numbered 2, after V lost 3 bases and J lost 1 base. This CDR3 comprises 14 residues. Germline loops: CDR1 SGHRS, CDR2 YFSETQ. The DNA for the CDR3 is TGCGCCAGCAGCTCCGGGACAGGGTCCTACGAGCAGTACTTC. The encoded protein is CASSSGTGSYEQYF.

V is TRBV5-1 and J is TRBJ1-3; D is perhaps TRBD1 (5 bases). Germline V gene data show CDR1 as SGHRS and CDR2 as YFSETQ. This CDR3 region has 13 residues. V gave up 5 bases and J gave up 4 bases, with 10 bases separating them. DNA for the CDR3: TGCGCCAGCAGTTTCGACAGAGGAAACACCATATATTTT. Translation: CASSFDRGNTIYF.

The CDR3 DNA is TGCGCCAGCAGCTTGGGTTCCTCAACTAATGAAAAACTGTTTTTT. Translating it yields CASSLGSSTNEKLFF. The genes are TRBV5-1 and TRBJ1-4; D remains unclear. This CDR3 has 15 amino acids. The ends were cut back, 0 bases at V and 0 bases at J, with 6 bases in the middle. Looked up from germline, CDR1 is SGHRS and CDR2 is YFSETQ.

The V call is TRBV5-1, the J call TRBJ1-1; TRBD1 matches at 9 bases. After removal of 4 bases from V and 4 bases from J, the junction contained 8 bases not matched to a gene. This CDR3 region has 15 residues. CDR1 is SGHRS, CDR2 YFSETQ, per germline. CDR3 loop: CASSPNGQGRTEAFF. As DNA, the CDR3 is TGCGCCAGCAGCCCGAACGGACAGGGGCGCACTGAAGCTTTCTTT. The full variable domain, completed using reference TRBV5-1 and TRBJ1-1, is KAGVTQTPRYLIKTRGQQVTLSCSPISGHRSVSWYQQTPGQGLQFLFEYFSETQRNKGNFPGRFSGRQFSNSRSEMNVSTLELGDSALYLCASSPNGQGRTEAFFGQGTRLTVV.